The rows below give T cell receptor beta chains drawn from one sample of a study of OX40 agonist ivuxolimab in advanced cancers. Clones were sequenced by immunoSEQ multiplex PCR, and TCRdb holds only the in-frame ones, with some missing. The sample contains approximately 92,000 clones, less than 85% of which appear only once. The sequences come from CD4+ or CD8+ T cells sorted from blood, collected in a trial of the OX40 agonist ivuxolimab. These receptors all come from an adult with an advanced solid tumor such as melanoma, head and neck, liver or kidney cancer. CDR3s include the opening cysteine and the closing phenylalanine or tryptophan. Each record gives: CDR3 protein, CDR3 DNA, V gene, D gene, clone size, J gene. The D gene is left open where the match is weak. The size of a clone is reported for some rows only, either as once, few or many, or as a class for expanded clones.

CDR3aa: CASRQGGGLLTDTQYF
CDR3nt: TGTGCCAGCCGACAGGGTGGGGGTCTACTCACAGATACGCAGTATTTT
v_gene: TRBV19
d_gene: TRBD1
abundance: .
j_gene: TRBJ2-3

CDR3aa: CASSYWGEQYF
CDR3nt: TGTGCCAGCAGTTATTGGGGCGAGCAGTACTTC
v_gene: TRBV6-6
d_gene: .
abundance: .
j_gene: TRBJ2-7

CDR3aa: CASSLAGASGNTIYF
CDR3nt: TGCGCCAGCAGCTTGGCCGGAGCCTCTGGAAACACCATATATTTT
v_gene: TRBV5-1
d_gene: .
abundance: once
j_gene: TRBJ1-3

CDR3aa: CASSQGGELFF
CDR3nt: TGCGCCAGCAGCCAGGGAGGGGAGCTGTTTTTT
v_gene: TRBV4-1
d_gene: .
abundance: .
j_gene: TRBJ2-2

CDR3aa: CAISESEVLGGASTDTQYF
CDR3nt: TGTGCCATCAGTGAGTCAGAGGTTTTAGGAGGCGCTAGCACAGATACGCAGTATTTT
v_gene: TRBV10-3
d_gene: .
abundance: .
j_gene: TRBJ2-3

CDR3aa: CSVEAGLGDEQFF
CDR3nt: TGCAGCGTTGAAGCGGGGTTGGGGGATGAGCAGTTCTTC
v_gene: TRBV29-1
d_gene: .
abundance: .
j_gene: TRBJ2-1

CDR3aa: CASTRGGSKDTQYF
CDR3nt: TGTGCCAGTACCCGCGGAGGGTCGAAGGATACGCAGTATTTT
v_gene: TRBV19
d_gene: .
abundance: .
j_gene: TRBJ2-3

CDR3aa: CASSIGRLGTVHEQYF
CDR3nt: TGTGCCAGTAGTATAGGGCGGTTGGGGACAGTCCACGAGCAGTACTTC
v_gene: TRBV19
d_gene: TRBD1
abundance: .
j_gene: TRBJ2-7

CDR3aa: CSVADRGAEDGYTF
CDR3nt: TGCAGCGTGGCTGACAGGGGTGCTGAGGATGGCTACACCTTC
v_gene: TRBV29-1
d_gene: TRBD1
abundance: .
j_gene: TRBJ1-2

CDR3aa: CASSYLTGTENIQYF
CDR3nt: TGTGCCAGCAGCTACCTAACCGGGACAGAAAACATTCAGTACTTC
v_gene: TRBV5-6
d_gene: TRBD1
abundance: few
j_gene: TRBJ2-4

CDR3aa: CASSEFGAFF
CDR3nt: TGTGCCAGCAGTGAATTTGGGGCTTTCTTT
v_gene: TRBV6-1
d_gene: .
abundance: .
j_gene: TRBJ1-1

CDR3aa: CASSADSGGDRQFF
CDR3nt: TGCGCCAGCAGCGCCGATAGCGGGGGGGATCGGCAGTTCTTC
v_gene: TRBV5-1
d_gene: TRBD2
abundance: .
j_gene: TRBJ2-1

CDR3aa: CASLGGSSYGYTF
CDR3nt: TGTGCCAGCCTGGGGGGGTCTTCCTATGGCTACACCTTC
v_gene: TRBV2
d_gene: .
abundance: .
j_gene: TRBJ1-2

CDR3aa: CASSEGGRAYGYTF
CDR3nt: TGCGCCAGCAGTGAAGGGGGGCGGGCCTATGGCTACACCTTC
v_gene: TRBV10-2
d_gene: .
abundance: .
j_gene: TRBJ1-2

CDR3aa: CASSVEARGEKLFF
CDR3nt: TGTGCCAGCAGCGTAGAAGCTCGAGGGGAAAAACTGTTTTTT
v_gene: TRBV9
d_gene: .
abundance: .
j_gene: TRBJ1-4

CDR3aa: CASSHRGAANIQYF
CDR3nt: TGTGCCAGCAGCCACCGGGGGGCGGCGAACATTCAGTACTTC
v_gene: TRBV14
d_gene: .
abundance: .
j_gene: TRBJ2-4

CDR3aa: CASSWTDSQETQYF
CDR3nt: TGCGCCAGCAGCTGGACCGACAGCCAAGAGACCCAGTACTTC
v_gene: TRBV5-1
d_gene: .
abundance: .
j_gene: TRBJ2-5

CDR3aa: CASSLDGTGSYEQYF
CDR3nt: TGTGCCAGCAGCTTAGACGGGACGGGGTCCTACGAGCAGTACTTC
v_gene: TRBV11-2
d_gene: .
abundance: few
j_gene: TRBJ2-7

CDR3aa: CASSPWGSGGNQPQHF
CDR3nt: TGTGCCAGCAGCCCCTGGGGGAGCGGAGGCAATCAGCCCCAGCATTTT
v_gene: TRBV7-2
d_gene: .
abundance: .
j_gene: TRBJ1-5

CDR3aa: CASSHPGQGYEQYF
CDR3nt: TGTGCCAGCAGTCACCCGGGACAGGGGTACGAGCAGTACTTC
v_gene: TRBV6-6
d_gene: TRBD1
abundance: .
j_gene: TRBJ2-7

CDR3aa: CASSLSPSGGHIQYF
CDR3nt: TGTGCCAGCAGTTTATCCCCTAGCGGGGGTCACATTCAGTACTTC
v_gene: TRBV27
d_gene: TRBD2
abundance: .
j_gene: TRBJ2-4

CDR3aa: CATSRGRDPSYNEQFF
CDR3nt: TGTGCCACCAGCAGAGGGCGGGACCCGTCCTACAATGAGCAGTTCTTC
v_gene: TRBV15
d_gene: .
abundance: .
j_gene: TRBJ2-1

CDR3aa: CSVDVPQIQGADGYTF
CDR3nt: TGCAGCGTTGACGTTCCGCAAATCCAGGGGGCTGATGGCTACACCTTC
v_gene: TRBV29-1
d_gene: TRBD1
abundance: .
j_gene: TRBJ1-2

CDR3aa: CASSALEAGNTIYF
CDR3nt: TGTGCCAGCAGCGCACTCGAGGCTGGAAACACCATATATTTT
v_gene: TRBV2
d_gene: .
abundance: .
j_gene: TRBJ1-3

CDR3aa: CASTRRGGTEGSGANVLTF
CDR3nt: TGCGCCAGCACCCGGCGAGGGGGCACAGAAGGCTCTGGGGCCAACGTCCTGACTTTC
v_gene: TRBV5-1
d_gene: TRBD1
abundance: once
j_gene: TRBJ2-6

CDR3aa: CASSPDSAVNPYEQYF
CDR3nt: TGCGCCAGCAGCCCGGACAGTGCCGTAAACCCCTACGAGCAGTACTTC
v_gene: TRBV5-1
d_gene: .
abundance: once
j_gene: TRBJ2-7

CDR3aa: CASSHGQGNEKLFF
CDR3nt: TGTGCCAGCAGCCATGGACAGGGGAATGAAAAACTGTTTTTT
v_gene: TRBV14
d_gene: TRBD1
abundance: .
j_gene: TRBJ1-4

CDR3aa: CASSSFPGSGELFF
CDR3nt: TGTGCCAGCAGCTCCTTCCCTGGATCCGGGGAGCTGTTTTTT
v_gene: TRBV5-5
d_gene: .
abundance: .
j_gene: TRBJ2-2

CDR3aa: CASSPRPPDRGNEQFF
CDR3nt: TGCGCCAGCAGCCCCCGCCCGCCCGACAGGGGCAATGAGCAGTTCTTC
v_gene: TRBV4-1
d_gene: TRBD1
abundance: .
j_gene: TRBJ2-1